Each of the 7 T cell receptor beta chains below was sequenced from the same sample in a study of blood T cell repertoires in COVID-19 (dated by TCRdb to 2020 to 2022). To prepare the library, the immunoSEQ multiplex PCR assay was applied. The immuneACCESS repertoire file appears here via TCRdb, limited to in-frame rearrangements. These files lack a portion of the clones; in checked studies, under half of the deficit traces to unresolved V genes, and the cause of the others is not known. This sample comprises some 180,000 clones, roughly three quarters of them detected only once. Approximately 15% of the sample lies in the top ten. The source material was PBMCs or T cells enriched from blood (not recorded which). All receptors derive from a man between 60 and 75 years old who had been exposed to COVID-19.

The rearrangement uses TRBV6-5 and TRBJ2-5, with 8 nucleotides matching TRBD2. V lost 4 bases to trimming and J lost 5 bases; unmatched junction nucleotides: 9. The CDR3 is 15 amino acids. CDR1 is MNHEY, CDR2 SVGAGI, per germline. The CDR3 protein is CASSWNGLAEETQYF. CDR3 sequence (DNA): TGTGCCAGCAGTTGGAACGGACTAGCCGAGGAGACCCAGTACTTC.

This clone was detected once. V usage is TRBV5-6 and J usage is TRBJ1-2, with D perhaps TRBD1 (5 bases). V lost 4 bases and J lost 10, with 14 bases in between. Germline-derived CDR1 and CDR2 are SGHDT and YYEEEE. The CDR3 is 12 amino acids. The CDR3 loop reads CASSNGGIVYTF. CDR3 in DNA: TGTGCCAGCAGCAACGGGGGGATTGTCTACACCTTC.

This chain uses TRBV11-2 with TRBJ2-3, with 7 positions matching TRBD1. Germline loops: CDR1 SGHAT, CDR2 FQNNGV. This CDR3 spans 15 amino acids. V was clipped by 5 bases and J by 1 base; unmatched bases: 6. The CDR3 loop is CASSLRDSRTDTQYF. The CDR3 DNA is TGTGCCAGCAGCCTACGGGACAGCCGCACAGATACGCAGTATTTT.

This chain connects TRBV20-1 to TRBJ1-2; D possibly corresponds to TRBD1 (5 bases). The CDR3 has 13 residues. V was pared by 3 bases and J by 3 bases, with 11 bases between. In germline, CDR1 is DFQATT, CDR2 SNEGSKA (reference sequence). The CDR3 protein is CSASGREYYGYTF. The CDR3 DNA reads as TGCAGTGCTAGTGGCAGGGAATACTATGGCTACACCTTC.

The rearrangement links TRBV27 to TRBJ2-1; 10 bases align to TRBD1. CDR1 is MNHEY and CDR2 is SMNVEV in the germline V gene (reference sequence). V lost 6 bases, J lost 5 bases, and 7 bases stayed unmatched. This CDR3 is 15 amino acids long. The CDR3 reads CASRRGQGWDNEQFF. The CDR3 nucleotides are TGTGCCAGCAGGCGGGGACAGGGGTGGGACAATGAGCAGTTCTTC.

The chain is built from TRBV7-2 and TRBJ2-1, with 13 bases matching TRBD2. After removal of 1 base from V and 10 bases from J, the junction contained 4 bases not matched to a gene. The V gene's germline CDR1 is SGHTA and CDR2 FQGNSA. The CDR3 is 15 amino acids. The CDR3 nucleotides read TGTGCCAGCAGCTTAGGAGGACTAGCGGGAGTCGAGCAGTTCTTC. It codes for CASSLGGLAGVEQFF. The full variable domain, rest sourced from reference TRBV7-2 and TRBJ2-1, is GAGVSQSPSNKVTEKGKDVELRCDPISGHTALYWYRQSLGQGLEFLIYFQGNSAPDKSGLPSDRFSAERTGGSVSTLTIQRTQQEDSAVYLCASSLGGLAGVEQFFGPGTRLTVL.

The chain uses TRBV6-5 and TRBJ2-2; the D gene is possibly TRBD1 (5 bases). This CDR3 is 14 amino acids long. The V gene's germline CDR1 is MNHEY and CDR2 SVGAGI. V was cut by 5 bases and J by 6 bases, with 13 bases left in between. The CDR3 loop reads CASSPYRTSGELFF. DNA for the CDR3: TGTGCCAGCAGTCCCTATAGGACATCCGGGGAGCTGTTTTTT.